This T cell receptor beta chain was obtained from a study of beta chain features in type 1 diabetes. Isolated RNA was reverse transcribed in full, so expressed TCRB transcripts were sequenced. Here immunoSEQ multiplex PCR was the method, and the copy in TCRdb shows in-frame clones only, minus some. The repertoire holds some 410,000 clones, with about 10% as singletons. This clone showed up just a few times. V lost 9 bases and J 1 base, leaving 11 bases between the germline ends. The CDR3 is made up of 13 amino acids. Germline V CDR1 and CDR2: ENHRY, SYGVKD. This receptor was obtained from a woman between 18 and 30 years old in good health. The genes are TRBV10-3 and TRBJ2-3, with D possibly being TRBD2 (5 bases). The material sequenced was naive CD4+ T cells from blood. CDR3: CAMRARGTDTQYF. In nucleotides, the CDR3 is TGTGCCATGCGGGCAAGGGGCACAGATACGCAGTATTTT.